This T cell receptor beta chain stems from a study of Tregs in tolerant kidney transplant recipients. Study-wide findings and caveats: In tolerant patients, donor-specific Tregs outgrew total Tregs, suggesting antigen-driven expansion. The small number of patients limits these findings pending further validation. Biological reproducibility was not directly addressed in this study.

Looked up from germline, CDR1 is SQVTM and CDR2 is ANQGSEA. CDR3 length equals 12 residues. V gave up 8 bases and J gave up 3 bases; unmatched junction bases: 3. The nonmyeloablative bone marrow transplants came from related graft donors, with transient mixed chimerism. Thawed PBMCs were FACS-sorted into unstimulated CD4+CD25+CD127- regulatory T cells, CD4+CD25- non-regulatory cells, CD4 and CD8 cells. On this clone: No antigen is known for it. The read is 3 residues too short to cover the CDR3 end, so that end is filled in from the germline J gene.

Assay used: immunoSEQ multiplex PCR; TCRdb lists only in-frame clones, some missing. The ten most abundant clones cover 1.8% of a sample with 25,000 to 40,000 clones. The chain recombines TRBV29-1 with TRBJ2-3; 9 nucleotides agree with TRBD1. The sample was CD4+ T cells from blood (PBMCs), taken 24 months after the transplant. This sequence was found in a human patient who received a combined kidney and bone marrow transplant. Some T cells may be graft donor cells. The CDR3: CSIGQGTDTQYF. The sequenced CDR3 bases are TGCAGCATCGGACAGGGGACAGATACG.